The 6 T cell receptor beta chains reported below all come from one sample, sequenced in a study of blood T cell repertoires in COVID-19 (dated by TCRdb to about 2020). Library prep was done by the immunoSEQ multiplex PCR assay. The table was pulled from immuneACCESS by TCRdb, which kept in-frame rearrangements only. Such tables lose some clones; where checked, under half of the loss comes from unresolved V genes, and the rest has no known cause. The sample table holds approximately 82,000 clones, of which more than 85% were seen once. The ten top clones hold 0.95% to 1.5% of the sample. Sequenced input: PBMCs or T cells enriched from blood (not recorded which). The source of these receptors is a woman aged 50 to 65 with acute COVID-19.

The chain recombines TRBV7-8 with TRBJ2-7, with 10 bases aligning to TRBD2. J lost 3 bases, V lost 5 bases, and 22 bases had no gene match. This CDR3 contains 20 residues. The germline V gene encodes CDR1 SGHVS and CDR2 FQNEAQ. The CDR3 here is CASSPALAGDGPRVGYEQYF. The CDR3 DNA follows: TGTGCCAGCAGCCCCGCCCTAGCGGGAGATGGCCCGAGGGTCGGCTACGAGCAGTACTTC.

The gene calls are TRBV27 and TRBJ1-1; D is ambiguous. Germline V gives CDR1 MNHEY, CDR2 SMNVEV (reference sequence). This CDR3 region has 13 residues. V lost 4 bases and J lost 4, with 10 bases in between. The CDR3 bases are TGTGCCAGCAGTTACAGTCGAACCACTGAAGCTTTCTTT. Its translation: CASSYSRTTEAFF.

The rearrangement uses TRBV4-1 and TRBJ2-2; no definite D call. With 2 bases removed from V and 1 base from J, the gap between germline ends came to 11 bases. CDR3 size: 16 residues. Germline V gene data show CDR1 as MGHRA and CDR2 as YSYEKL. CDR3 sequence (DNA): TGCGCCAGCAGCCAACCGGGTACGAGGAACACCGGGGAGCTGTTTTTT. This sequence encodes CASSQPGTRNTGELFF.

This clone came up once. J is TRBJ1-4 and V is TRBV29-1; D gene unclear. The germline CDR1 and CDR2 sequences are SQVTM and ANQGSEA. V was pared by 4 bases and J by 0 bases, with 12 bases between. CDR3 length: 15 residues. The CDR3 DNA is TGCAGCGTTGCCGACACAACCTCAACTAATGAAAAACTGTTTTTT. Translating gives CSVADTTSTNEKLFF.

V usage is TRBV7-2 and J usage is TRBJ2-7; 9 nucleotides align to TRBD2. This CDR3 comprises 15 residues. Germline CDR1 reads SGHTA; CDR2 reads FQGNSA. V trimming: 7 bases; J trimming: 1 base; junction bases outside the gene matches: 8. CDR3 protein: CASTKDSGSSYEQYF. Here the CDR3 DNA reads TGTGCCAGCACCAAGGATAGCGGGAGTTCCTACGAGCAGTACTTC. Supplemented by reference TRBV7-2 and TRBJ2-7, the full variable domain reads GAGVSQSPSNKVTEKGKDVELRCDPISGHTALYWYRQSLGQGLEFLIYFQGNSAPDKSGLPSDRFSAERTGGSVSTLTIQRTQQEDSAVYLCASTKDSGSSYEQYFGPGTRLTVT.

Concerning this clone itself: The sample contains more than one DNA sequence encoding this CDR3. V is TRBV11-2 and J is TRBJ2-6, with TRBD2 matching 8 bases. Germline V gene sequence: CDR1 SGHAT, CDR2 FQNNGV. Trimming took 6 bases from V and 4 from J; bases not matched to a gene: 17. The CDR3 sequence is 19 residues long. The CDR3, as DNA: TGTGCCAGCAGTCCTATTGTCGCGGGGGGCGCTCTGGGGGCCAACGTCCTGACTTTC. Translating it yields CASSPIVAGGALGANVLTF.